This is a list of T cell receptor beta chains from one sample in a study of OX40 agonist ivuxolimab in advanced cancers. Using immunoSEQ multiplex PCR, the repertoire was profiled, and TCRdb retains in-frame clones only, with some absent. The data show roughly 73,000 clones, with about 86% seen just once and 2% to 2.5% held by the top ten. The specimen comprised CD4+ or CD8+ T cells sorted from blood, sampled in a trial of the OX40 agonist ivuxolimab. The receptors originated from an adult with an advanced solid tumor such as melanoma, head and neck, liver or kidney cancer. Each CDR3 is given with its conserved first and last residue. The D gene is left open where the match is weak. Clone sizes are given selectively: once, few, many, or a class where the clone is expanded.

TRBD1	-	TRBV20-1	TRBJ2-5	CSAFQGAQYF	TGCAGTGCCTTCCAGGGGGCCCAGTACTTC
TRBD1	-	TRBV5-1	TRBJ2-2	CASSSQGDTGELFF	TGCGCCAGCAGCTCACAGGGGGACACCGGGGAGCTGTTTTTT
-	-	TRBV5-4	TRBJ1-3	CASSLEPSRGDTIYF	TGTGCCAGCAGCCTCGAACCGTCCCGGGGGGACACCATATATTTT
TRBD2	-	TRBV5-5	TRBJ2-7	CASSPAAGDEQYF	TGTGCCAGCAGCCCCGCCGCGGGGGACGAGCAGTACTTC
-	-	TRBV28	TRBJ1-5	CASSLRGSKYRQPQHF	TGTGCCAGCAGTTTAAGGGGTTCTAAGTACCGTCAGCCCCAGCATTTT
TRBD1	-	TRBV5-8	TRBJ2-2	CASSSDRVNTGELFF	TGTGCCAGCAGCTCGGACAGGGTAAACACCGGGGAGCTGTTTTTT
-	-	TRBV19	TRBJ2-6	CASSTRGRGSGANVLTF	TGTGCCAGTAGTACTCGGGGAAGAGGCTCTGGGGCCAACGTCCTGACTTTC
TRBD1	-	TRBV19	TRBJ1-5	CASSIHPGQSNQPQHF	TGTGCCAGTAGTATACACCCGGGACAGAGCAATCAGCCCCAGCATTTT
-	-	TRBV30	TRBJ1-2	CAWSVPGRVDYGYTF	TGTGCCTGGAGTGTACCTGGCAGGGTCGACTATGGCTACACCTTC
-	-	TRBV4-1	TRBJ1-4	CASSQDQEKLFF	TGCGCCAGCAGCCAAGACCAGGAAAAACTGTTTTTT
TRBD1	-	TRBV7-6	TRBJ2-7	CASSSSTGGEQYF	TGTGCCAGCAGCTCATCCACAGGGGGCGAGCAGTACTTC
-	-	TRBV15	TRBJ1-1	CATSSSYRDTEAFF	TGTGCCACCAGCAGTTCCTACAGGGACACTGAAGCTTTCTTT
-	-	TRBV30	TRBJ1-2	CAWADFHGYTF	TGTGCCTGGGCGGACTTTCATGGCTACACCTTC
TRBD2	once	TRBV29-1	TRBJ2-1	CSAPTGTTDNEQFF	TGCAGCGCTCCCACCGGGACTACCGACAATGAGCAGTTCTTC
TRBD1	-	TRBV28	TRBJ1-5	CASSRGQGNQPQHF	TGTGCCAGCAGCCGTGGACAGGGGAATCAGCCCCAGCATTTT
-	-	TRBV5-4	TRBJ2-7	CASSLGWTEQYF	TGTGCCAGCAGCTTGGGGTGGACTGAGCAGTACTTC
TRBD1	-	TRBV19	TRBJ1-2	CASSPRDSRYTF	TGTGCCAGTAGTCCCAGGGACAGCCGCTACACCTTC
-	-	TRBV25-1	TRBJ1-4	CASSVGIGEKLFF	TGTGCCAGCAGTGTCGGGATAGGCGAAAAACTGTTTTTT
TRBD1	-	TRBV2	TRBJ2-1	CASKGQRLGYEQFF	TGTGCCAGCAAGGGACAGCGATTGGGCTATGAGCAGTTCTTC
-	few	TRBV7-8	TRBJ2-2	CASSHLGEGAAGELFF	TGTGCCAGCAGCCACCTGGGGGAGGGGGCTGCGGGGGAGCTGTTTTTT
-	once	TRBV29-1	TRBJ1-2	CSVDTGLLGYTF	TGCAGCGTTGATACAGGGCTTCTTGGCTACACCTTC
-	-	TRBV19	TRBJ1-5	CASRAKGRDSSNQPQHF	TGTGCCAGTCGAGCTAAGGGGAGGGATAGTAGCAATCAGCCCCAGCATTTT
-	-	TRBV11-2	TRBJ2-7	CASSLLDEQYF	TGTGCCAGCAGCTTGTTGGACGAGCAGTACTTC
TRBD1	-	TRBV28	TRBJ1-4	CASSSGTGEEEKLFF	TGTGCCAGCAGTAGCGGGACAGGGGAGGAGGAAAAACTGTTTTTT
-	-	TRBV21-1	TRBJ2-5	CARRRGETQYF	TGTGCCAGGAGAAGGGGGGAGACCCAGTACTTC
-	once	TRBV11-3	TRBJ2-6	CASSEADGANVLTF	TGTGCCAGCAGCGAGGCGGATGGGGCCAACGTCCTGACTTTC
-	-	TRBV4-1	TRBJ2-7	CASSQDGGSSSYEQYF	TGCGCCAGCAGCCAAGATGGGGGGAGTTCCTCCTACGAGCAGTACTTC
-	once	TRBV11-2	TRBJ1-4	CASSLDSAGNEKLFF	TGTGCCAGCAGCTTAGATTCGGCAGGGAATGAAAAACTGTTTTTT
TRBD1	-	TRBV15	TRBJ1-1	CATSRGGQSTEAFF	TGTGCCACCAGCAGAGGGGGACAGAGCACTGAAGCTTTCTTT
-	-	TRBV4-1	TRBJ2-4	CASSQGLAKNIQYF	TGCGCCAGCAGCCAAGGGCTAGCCAAAAACATTCAGTACTTC
-	-	TRBV7-8	TRBJ1-4	CASSLLLPGLETNEKLFF	TGTGCCAGCAGCTTACTCCTACCTGGGCTGGAAACTAATGAAAAACTGTTTTTT
-	-	TRBV4-1	TRBJ2-7	CASSQDWGTSEQYF	TGCGCCAGCAGCCAAGATTGGGGGACAAGTGAGCAGTACTTC
-	-	TRBV4-2	TRBJ2-1	CASSQDRGNYNEQFF	TGTGCCAGCAGCCAAGACCGCGGAAATTACAATGAGCAGTTCTTC
-	-	TRBV7-2	TRBJ2-7	CASSLDFNTYEQYF	TGTGCCAGCAGCTTAGATTTCAATACCTACGAGCAGTACTTC
TRBD1	-	TRBV5-1	TRBJ1-1	CASSLGTGGTEAFF	TGCGCCAGCAGCTTGGGGACAGGCGGGACTGAAGCTTTCTTT
-	-	TRBV4-2	TRBJ2-7	CASSLGGDEQYF	TGTGCCAGCAGCTTGGGCGGGGACGAGCAGTACTTC
-	few	TRBV28	TRBJ1-4	CASSPQGSEKLFF	TGTGCCAGCAGCCCCCAGGGGAGCGAAAAACTGTTTTTT
-	-	TRBV10-3	TRBJ2-5	CAIAGTQETQYF	TGTGCCATCGCCGGGACGCAAGAGACCCAGTACTTC
-	-	TRBV5-1	TRBJ1-6	CASSFGAPGNSPLHF	TGCGCCAGCAGCTTCGGGGCCCCTGGGAATTCACCCCTCCACTTT
-	once	TRBV28	TRBJ2-7	CASSLGEYEQYF	TGTGCCAGCAGTTTAGGGGAATACGAGCAGTACTTC
TRBD1	-	TRBV4-2	TRBJ1-3	CASSQDLRTGTDTIYF	TGTGCCAGCAGCCAAGATCTCCGGACAGGGACAGACACCATATATTTT
-	-	TRBV29-1	TRBJ2-7	CSVDLQGGPSYEQYF	TGCAGCGTTGATTTGCAGGGGGGCCCCTCCTACGAGCAGTACTTC
-	-	TRBV30	TRBJ1-3	CAWRGAGNTIYF	TGTGCCTGGAGAGGAGCTGGAAACACCATATATTTT
TRBD1	-	TRBV7-6	TRBJ1-4	CASSAAGGIGEKLFF	TGTGCCAGCAGCGCCGCAGGGGGCATTGGAGAAAAACTGTTTTTT
-	-	TRBV6-1	TRBJ1-2	CASTLGGTYGYTF	TGTGCCAGCACCCTGGGGGGCACCTATGGCTACACCTTC
-	-	TRBV11-2	TRBJ2-3	CASSLDRADTQYF	TGTGCCAGCAGCTTAGATCGGGCAGATACGCAGTATTTT
-	-	TRBV10-3	TRBJ2-2	CAIRTPNTGELFF	TGTGCCATCAGGACACCGAACACCGGGGAGCTGTTTTTT
-	-	TRBV5-1	TRBJ1-1	CASSLGTGSGDTEAFF	TGCGCCAGCAGCTTGGGCACAGGGTCGGGGGACACTGAAGCTTTCTTT
TRBD2	-	TRBV9	TRBJ2-7	CASSVRPGGAYEQYF	TGTGCCAGCAGCGTTCGGCCGGGAGGAGCCTACGAGCAGTACTTC
TRBD1	-	TRBV7-3	TRBJ2-3	CASSRQGLTSTDTQYF	TGTGCCAGCAGCCGACAGGGTCTAACTAGCACAGATACGCAGTATTTT
-	-	TRBV7-8	TRBJ1-2	CASSRGSGGANYGYTF	TGTGCCAGCAGCCGCGGATCCGGGGGCGCTAACTATGGCTACACCTTC
-	few	TRBV7-9	TRBJ1-2	CASSSDTYGYTF	TGTGCCAGCAGTTCCGACACATATGGCTACACCTTC
-	-	TRBV7-9	TRBJ2-7	CASSLDLGEQYF	TGTGCCAGCAGCTTAGATTTGGGCGAGCAGTACTTC
-	few	TRBV19	TRBJ1-1	CASSRGTLTRGTEAFF	TGTGCCAGTAGTCGCGGGACTTTGACTCGGGGCACTGAAGCTTTCTTT
TRBD2	-	TRBV18	TRBJ2-7	CASSPGLAHTYEQYF	TGTGCCAGCTCACCAGGACTAGCCCATACCTACGAGCAGTACTTC
-	once	TRBV19	TRBJ2-3	CASSTATDTQYF	TGTGCCAGTAGTACGGCCACAGATACGCAGTATTTT
-	-	TRBV6-5	TRBJ2-7	CASRVFDEQYF	TGTGCCAGCAGAGTTTTCGACGAGCAGTACTTC